This T cell receptor beta chain was documented in a study of blood T cells in healthy people across ages. A sample-barcoded 5' primer and a J-beta primer mix were used in a second PCR of about 7 to 12 cycles. TCRdb re-analysed the 5' RACE reads in MiXCR, keeping a single row per CDR3 protein. Of under 1,000,000 distinct CDR3 sequences in the sample, 30% to 45% were seen once. Sequencing was performed on blood. The TCR sequence derives from a man between 18 and 35 years old in good health.

The CDR3 DNA reads as TGTGCCAGCAGACCAGCCGCGACAGGGAACACAGATACGCAGTATTTT. Amino acids: CASRPAATGNTDTQYF. The chain couples TRBV6-5 to TRBJ2-3; 7 bases match TRBD1. The germline gives CDR1 MNHEY, CDR2 SVGAGI. V trimming: 6 bases; J trimming: 2 bases; junction bases outside the gene matches: 11. The CDR3 has 16 amino acids.